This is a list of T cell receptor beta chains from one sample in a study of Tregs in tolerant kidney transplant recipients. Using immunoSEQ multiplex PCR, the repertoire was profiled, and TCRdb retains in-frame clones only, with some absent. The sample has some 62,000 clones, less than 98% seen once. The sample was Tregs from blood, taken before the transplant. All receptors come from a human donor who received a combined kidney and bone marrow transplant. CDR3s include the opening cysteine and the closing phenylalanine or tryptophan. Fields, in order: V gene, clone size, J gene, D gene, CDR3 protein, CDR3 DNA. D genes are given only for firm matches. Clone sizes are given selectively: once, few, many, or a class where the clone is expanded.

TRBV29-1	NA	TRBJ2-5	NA	CSVAQAQETQYF	TGCAGCGTTGCACAGGCCCAAGAGACCCAGTACTTC
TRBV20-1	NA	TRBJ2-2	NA	CSATGSGELFF	TGCAGTGCAACAGGATCCGGGGAGCTGTTTTTT
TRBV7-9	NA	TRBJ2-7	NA	CASSPRRGQGVVSYEQYF	TGTGCCAGCAGCCCTAGGAGGGGCCAGGGGGTTGTCTCCTACGAGCAGTACTTC
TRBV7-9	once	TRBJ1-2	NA	CASSLTADYGYTF	TGTGCCAGCAGTTTGACAGCCGACTATGGCTACACCTTC
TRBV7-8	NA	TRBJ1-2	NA	CASSPPRGLDGYTF	TGTGCCAGCAGCCCTCCTAGGGGCCTAGATGGCTACACCTTC
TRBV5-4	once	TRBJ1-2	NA	CASSWGQVEGYTF	TGTGCCAGCAGCTGGGGGCAGGTAGAGGGCTACACCTTC
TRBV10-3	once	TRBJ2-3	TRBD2	CASALAGTDTQYF	TGTGCCAGCGCCCTAGCGGGGACAGATACGCAGTATTTT
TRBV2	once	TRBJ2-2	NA	CASTRTTTNTGELFF	TGTGCCAGCACGCGGACAACCACGAACACCGGGGAGCTGTTTTTT
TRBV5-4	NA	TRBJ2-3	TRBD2	CASSLVLNPGGGFTDTQYF	TGTGCCAGCAGCTTGGTCCTCAATCCGGGCGGGGGGTTCACAGATACGCAGTATTTT
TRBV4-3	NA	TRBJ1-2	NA	CASSQAGETYGYTF	TGCGCCAGCAGCCAAGCAGGGGAGACCTATGGCTACACCTTC
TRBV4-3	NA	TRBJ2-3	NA	CASSQDTSVGGRTDTQYF	TGCGCCAGCAGCCAAGATACCAGCGTGGGGGGTCGCACAGATACGCAGTATTTT